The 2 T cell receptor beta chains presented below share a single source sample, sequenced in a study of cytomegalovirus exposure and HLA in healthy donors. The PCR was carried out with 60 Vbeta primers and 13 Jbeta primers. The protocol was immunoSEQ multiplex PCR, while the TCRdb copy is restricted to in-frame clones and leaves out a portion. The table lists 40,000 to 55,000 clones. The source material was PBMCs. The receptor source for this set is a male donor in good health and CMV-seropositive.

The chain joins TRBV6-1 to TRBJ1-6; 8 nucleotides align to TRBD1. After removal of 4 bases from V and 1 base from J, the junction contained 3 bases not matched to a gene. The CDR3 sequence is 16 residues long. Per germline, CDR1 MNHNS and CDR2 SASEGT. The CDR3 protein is CASSAGQGSYNSPLHF. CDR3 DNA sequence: TGTGCCAGCAGTGCAGGACAGGGATCCTATAATTCACCCCTCCACTTT.

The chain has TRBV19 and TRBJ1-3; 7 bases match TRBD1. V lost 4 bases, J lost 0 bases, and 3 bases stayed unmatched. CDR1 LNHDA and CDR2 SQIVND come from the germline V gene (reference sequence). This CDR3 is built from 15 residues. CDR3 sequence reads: CASSTGGYSGNTIYF. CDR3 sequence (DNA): TGTGCCAGTAGTACAGGGGGGTACTCTGGAAACACCATATATTTT.